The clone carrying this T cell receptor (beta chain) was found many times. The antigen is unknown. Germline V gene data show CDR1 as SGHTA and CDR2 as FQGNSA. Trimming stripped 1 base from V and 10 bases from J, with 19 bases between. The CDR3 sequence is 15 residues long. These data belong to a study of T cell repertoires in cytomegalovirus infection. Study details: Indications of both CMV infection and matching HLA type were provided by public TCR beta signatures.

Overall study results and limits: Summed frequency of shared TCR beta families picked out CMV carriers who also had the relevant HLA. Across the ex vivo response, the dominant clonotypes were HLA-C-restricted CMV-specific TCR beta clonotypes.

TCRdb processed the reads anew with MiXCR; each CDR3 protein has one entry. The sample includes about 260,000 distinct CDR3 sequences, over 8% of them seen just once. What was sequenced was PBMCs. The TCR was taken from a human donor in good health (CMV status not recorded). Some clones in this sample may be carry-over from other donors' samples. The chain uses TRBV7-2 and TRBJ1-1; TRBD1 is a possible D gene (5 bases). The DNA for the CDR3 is TGTGCCAGCAGCTTAGAAAGGGGCCAGTTTAAGGGAGCTTTCTTT. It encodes CASSLERGQFKGAFF.